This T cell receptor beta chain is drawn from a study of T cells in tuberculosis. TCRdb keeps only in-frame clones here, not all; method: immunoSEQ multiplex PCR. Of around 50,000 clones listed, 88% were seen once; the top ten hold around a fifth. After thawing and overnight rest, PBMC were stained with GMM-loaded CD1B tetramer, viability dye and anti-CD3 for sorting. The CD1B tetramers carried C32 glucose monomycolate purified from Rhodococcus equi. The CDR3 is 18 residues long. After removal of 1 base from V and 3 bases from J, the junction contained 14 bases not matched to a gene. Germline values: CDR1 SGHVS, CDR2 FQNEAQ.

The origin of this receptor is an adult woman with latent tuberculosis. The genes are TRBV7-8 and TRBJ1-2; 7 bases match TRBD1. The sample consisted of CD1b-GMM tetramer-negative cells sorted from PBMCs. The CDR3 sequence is CASSLGSRGQTAHYGYTF. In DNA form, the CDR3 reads TGTGCCAGCAGCTTAGGGTCAAGGGGACAGACGGCCCACTATGGCTACACCTTC. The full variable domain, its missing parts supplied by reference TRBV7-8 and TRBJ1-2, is GAGVSQSPRYKVAKRGQDVALRCDPISGHVSLFWYQQALGQGPEFLTYFQNEAQLDKSGLPSDRFFAERPEGSVSTLKIQRTQQEDSAVYLCASSLGSRGQTAHYGYTFGSGTRLTVV.